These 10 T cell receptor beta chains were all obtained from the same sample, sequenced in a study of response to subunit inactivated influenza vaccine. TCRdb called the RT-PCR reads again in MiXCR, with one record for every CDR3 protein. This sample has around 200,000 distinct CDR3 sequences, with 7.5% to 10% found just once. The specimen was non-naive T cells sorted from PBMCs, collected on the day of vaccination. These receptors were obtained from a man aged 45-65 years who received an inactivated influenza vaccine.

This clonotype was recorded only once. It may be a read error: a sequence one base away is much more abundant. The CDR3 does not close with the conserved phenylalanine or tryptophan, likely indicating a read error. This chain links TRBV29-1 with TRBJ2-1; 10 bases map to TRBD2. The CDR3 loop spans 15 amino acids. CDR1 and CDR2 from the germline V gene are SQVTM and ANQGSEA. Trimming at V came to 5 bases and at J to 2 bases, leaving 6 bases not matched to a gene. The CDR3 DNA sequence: TGCAGCGTTTTTATCGGACTAGCGGCCTACAATGAGCAGTTCTCC. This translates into CSVFIGLAAYNEQFS.

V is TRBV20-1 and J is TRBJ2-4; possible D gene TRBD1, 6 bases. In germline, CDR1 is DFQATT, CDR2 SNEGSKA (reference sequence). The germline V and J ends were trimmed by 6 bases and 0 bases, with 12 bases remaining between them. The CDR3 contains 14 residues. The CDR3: CSAQDSLAKNIQYF. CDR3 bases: TGCAGTGCACAGGACAGCTTAGCCAAAAACATTCAGTACTTC.

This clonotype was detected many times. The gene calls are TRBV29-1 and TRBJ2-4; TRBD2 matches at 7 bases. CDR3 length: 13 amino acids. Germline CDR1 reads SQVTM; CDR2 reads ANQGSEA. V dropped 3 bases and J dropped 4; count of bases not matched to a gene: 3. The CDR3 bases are TGCAGCGTTGATTTGGGGGGGAAAAACATTCAGTACTTC. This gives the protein CSVDLGGKNIQYF.

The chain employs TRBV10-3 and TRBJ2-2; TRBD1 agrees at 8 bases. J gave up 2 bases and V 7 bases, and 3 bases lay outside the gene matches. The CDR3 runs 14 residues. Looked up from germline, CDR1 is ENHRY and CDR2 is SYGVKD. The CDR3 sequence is CAINPGGNTGELFF. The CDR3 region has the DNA TGTGCCATCAACCCAGGGGGCAACACCGGGGAGCTGTTTTTT.

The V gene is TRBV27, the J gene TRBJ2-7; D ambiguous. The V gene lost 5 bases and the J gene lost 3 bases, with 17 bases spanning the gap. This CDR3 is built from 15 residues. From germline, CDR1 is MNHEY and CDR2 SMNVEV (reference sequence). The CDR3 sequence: CASSPSAPPNYEQYF. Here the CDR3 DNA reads TGTGCCAGCAGTCCTTCAGCACCCCCGAACTACGAGCAGTACTTC.

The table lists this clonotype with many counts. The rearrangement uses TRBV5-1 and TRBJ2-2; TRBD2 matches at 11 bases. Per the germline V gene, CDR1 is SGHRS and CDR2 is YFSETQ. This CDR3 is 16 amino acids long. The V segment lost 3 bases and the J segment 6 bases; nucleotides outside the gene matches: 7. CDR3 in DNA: TGCGCCAGCAGCTCGGGACGGACTAGCGGGTCCGGGGAGCTGTTTTTT. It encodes CASSSGRTSGSGELFF.

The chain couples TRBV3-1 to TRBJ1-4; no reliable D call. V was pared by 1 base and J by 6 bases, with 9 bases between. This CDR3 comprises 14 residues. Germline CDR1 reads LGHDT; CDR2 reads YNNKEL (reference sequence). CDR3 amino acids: CASSQVRVDEKLFF. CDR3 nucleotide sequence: TGTGCCAGCAGCCAAGTGCGGGTTGATGAAAAACTGTTTTTT.

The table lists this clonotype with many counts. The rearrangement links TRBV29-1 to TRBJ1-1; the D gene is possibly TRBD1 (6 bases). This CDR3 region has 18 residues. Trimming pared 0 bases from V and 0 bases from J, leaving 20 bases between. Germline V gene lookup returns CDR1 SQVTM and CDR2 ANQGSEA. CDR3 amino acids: CSVEDTAPAGVLNTEAFF. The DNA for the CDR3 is TGCAGCGTTGAAGATACCGCACCGGCAGGGGTGTTGAACACTGAAGCTTTCTTT.

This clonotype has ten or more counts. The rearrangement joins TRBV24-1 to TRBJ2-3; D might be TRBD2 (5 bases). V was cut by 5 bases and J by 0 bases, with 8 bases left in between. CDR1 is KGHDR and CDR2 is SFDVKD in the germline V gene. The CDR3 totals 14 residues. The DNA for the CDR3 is TGTGCCACCAGTGGGCCGGGGAGCACAGATACGCAGTATTTT. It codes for CATSGPGSTDTQYF.

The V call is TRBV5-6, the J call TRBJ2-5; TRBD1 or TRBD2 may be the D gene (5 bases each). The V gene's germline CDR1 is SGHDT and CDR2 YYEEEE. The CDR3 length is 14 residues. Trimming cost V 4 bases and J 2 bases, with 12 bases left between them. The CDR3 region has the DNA TGTGCCAGCAGCCGGGGCGCCATGCAAGAGACCCAGTACTTC. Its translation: CASSRGAMQETQYF.